This T cell receptor (beta chain) derives from a study of T cell changes during pregnancy in multiple sclerosis. The CDR3 runs to 16 residues. In germline, CDR1 is MGHDK, CDR2 SYGVNS. V lost 1 base and J lost 4, with 16 bases in between. The protocol was immunoSEQ multiplex PCR, while the TCRdb copy is restricted to in-frame clones and leaves out a portion. The data contain 40,000 to 45,000 clones, 89% of them singletons. The chain has TRBV25-1 and TRBJ2-5; D might be TRBD2 (5 bases). Sequenced material: CD4+ T cells from peripheral blood mononuclear cells, taken in the first trimester of pregnancy. The clonotype was recovered from a female donor with multiple sclerosis, enrolled in a pregnancy study. The CDR3 DNA reads TGTGCCAGCAGTGAATTGTCGTCGGACGGGATAGAGACCCAGTACTTC. Protein: CASSELSSDGIETQYF.